Many counts were recorded for the clone carrying this T cell receptor (beta chain). Its antigen is unidentified. A read error may account for a junction end that differs from germline. These data are taken from a study of T cells in Graves' hyperthyroidism and ophthalmopathy. Findings and caveats of the study: Classification by a 13 V-J model distinguished ophthalmopathy from stable hyperthyroidism.

RNA transcripts provided the source from which TCR beta CDR3 regions were amplified. The TCR CDR3 was amplified in a first-round RT-PCR using the HTBI primer set. TCRdb re-analysed the multiplex PCR reads in MiXCR, keeping a single row per CDR3 protein. This sample has 250,000 or so distinct CDR3 sequences, with 12% to 15% found just once. Those patients with uncontrolled infection, other autoimmune disease, pregnancy or lactation were excluded. Diagnostic assessment was based on clinical symptoms, serum thyroxine and TRAb, thyroid ultrasound and orbital computed tomography. The PBMCs had their origin in around 10 ml of fresh peripheral blood. Germline CDR1 and CDR2: SGHRS and YFSETQ. The CDR3 contains 12 residues.

The sample comprised blood. This clonotype was sampled from a woman in her fifties or sixties with Graves' hyperthyroidism that later progressed to Graves' ophthalmopathy. V usage is TRBV5-1 and J usage is TRBJ2-5; D is undetermined. The CDR3 DNA reads TGTGCCAGCAGCTTAGGCCAAGAGACCCAGTACTTC. This translates into CASSLGQETQYF.